The next 21 T cell receptor beta chains were all read from a single sample in a study of OX40 agonist ivuxolimab in advanced cancers. This table comes from immunoSEQ multiplex PCR, and its TCRdb copy is limited to in-frame clones, with some not included. The data contain around 76,000 clones, about 89% of them singletons. The sequenced sample was CD4+ or CD8+ T cells sorted from blood, obtained in a trial of the OX40 agonist ivuxolimab. The receptor set was obtained from an adult with an advanced solid tumor such as melanoma, head and neck, liver or kidney cancer.

This clone was counted a few times. J is TRBJ1-1 and V is TRBV7-9; D remains ambiguous. Trimming stripped 4 bases from V and 3 bases from J, with 3 bases between. Per germline, CDR1 SEHNR and CDR2 FQNEAQ (reference sequence). The CDR3 is 11 amino acids. The DNA of the CDR3 is TGTGCCAGCAGCTCCGACACTGAAGCTTTCTTT. Translating gives CASSSDTEAFF.

The V gene is TRBV6-5, the J gene TRBJ1-2; 8 positions match TRBD1. Germline CDR1 and CDR2: MNHEY and SVGAGI. The V gene end was trimmed by 6 bases and the J gene end by 4 bases; junction bases not matched to a gene: 4. CDR3 size: 13 residues. The CDR3 region has the DNA TGTGCCAGCAGCCAAGGGACAGGCTATGGCTACACCTTC. This encodes CASSQGTGYGYTF.

The rearrangement joins TRBV27 to TRBJ1-2; 8 positions agree with TRBD1. CDR3 size: 12 residues. Germline values: CDR1 MNHEY, CDR2 SMNVEV (reference sequence). The trim removed 6 bases at V and 7 bases at J, leaving 4 bases unmatched. The CDR3 region has the DNA TGTGCCAGCAGCCGCACAGGGGGTGGCTACACCTTC. This translates into CASSRTGGGYTF.

V is TRBV2 and J is TRBJ1-2; TRBD1 matches 9 bases. The ends lost 6 bases at V and 4 bases at J; junction bases unmatched: 9. The germline V gene encodes CDR1 SNHLY and CDR2 FYNNEI. This CDR3 region has 15 residues. The CDR3 spells CASRTGQGKSYGYTF. The CDR3 DNA follows: TGTGCCAGCAGGACCGGACAGGGGAAGAGCTATGGCTACACCTTC. Drawing the rest from reference TRBV2 and TRBJ1-2, the complete variable domain is EPEVTQTPSHQVTQMGQEVILRCVPISNHLYFYWYRQILGQKVEFLVSFYNNEISEKSEIFDDQFSVERPDGSNFTLKIRSTKLEDSAMYFCASRTGQGKSYGYTFGSGTRLTVV.

The J gene is TRBJ2-1, the V gene TRBV28; perhaps TRBD2 as D (6 bases). The V gene lost 6 bases and the J gene lost 0 bases, with 12 bases spanning the gap. Germline CDR1 MDHEN, CDR2 SYDVKM. CDR3 length equals 15 residues. The CDR3 region has the DNA TGTGCCAGCAGAGTACGACTAGGCTCCTACAATGAGCAGTTCTTC. Protein product: CASRVRLGSYNEQFF.

This clone was detected once. This sequence joins TRBV15 and TRBJ1-1, with D unresolved. CDR1 and CDR2 (germline): LNHNV, YYDKDF (reference sequence). There are 14 residues in the CDR3. Trimming removed 5 bases from V and 0 bases from J, with 10 bases in between. As DNA, the CDR3 is TGTGCCACCAGCCGGAGGAGGGTGAACACTGAAGCTTTCTTT. Amino acid sequence: CATSRRRVNTEAFF.

This chain joins TRBV5-1 and TRBJ2-3; D remains ambiguous. The CDR3 runs 15 residues. Germline CDR1 reads SGHRS; CDR2 reads YFSETQ. V was cut by 0 bases and J by 0 bases, with 8 bases left in between. The CDR3 spells CASSLDGTSTDTQYF. As DNA, the CDR3 is TGCGCCAGCAGCTTGGACGGAACGAGCACAGATACGCAGTATTTT.

The genes are TRBV27 and TRBJ2-1; TRBD1 is a possible D gene (6 bases). This CDR3 has 15 residues. Trimming left V 5 bases short and J 2 bases short, with 13 bases between. The germline gives CDR1 MNHEY, CDR2 SMNVEV (reference sequence). The DNA of the CDR3 is TGTGCCAGCAGTATCACAGGGCGGCCCTACAATGAGCAGTTCTTC. Amino acid sequence: CASSITGRPYNEQFF.

This chain connects TRBV7-8 to TRBJ1-1; D not resolved. V shed 2 bases and J shed 7 bases, with 5 bases lying between them. The CDR3 spans 11 residues. CDR1 and CDR2 from the germline V gene are SGHVS and FQNEAQ. The CDR3 here is CASSLSGEAFF. The CDR3, as DNA: TGTGCCAGCAGCTTATCAGGTGAAGCTTTCTTT.

The chain carries TRBV2 and TRBJ2-7; no reliable D call. This CDR3 contains 14 residues. CDR1 is SNHLY and CDR2 is FYNNEI in the germline V gene. With 3 bases removed from V and 3 bases from J, the gap between germline ends came to 12 bases. DNA of the CDR3: TGTGCCAGCAGTGAGTCTCGGGCAGTCTACGAGCAGTACTTC. This sequence encodes CASSESRAVYEQYF.

This clone was seen only once. The gene calls are TRBV30 and TRBJ2-7; D perhaps matches TRBD1 (6 bases). Between the trimmed V and J ends, which lost 2 bases and 0 bases, there was a span of 11 bases. CDR3 length equals 14 residues. CDR1 and CDR2 from the germline V gene are GTSNPN and SVGIG (reference sequence). The CDR3 bases are TGTGCCTGGAGTATGAGGGGGTCCTCCTACGAGCAGTACTTC. Translating it yields CAWSMRGSSYEQYF. The complete variable domain, with remaining parts taken from reference TRBV30 and TRBJ2-7, reads SQTIHQWPATLVQPVGSPLSLECTVEGTSNPNLYWYRQAAGRGLQLLFYSVGIGQISSEVPQNLSASRPQDRQFILSSKKLLLSDSGFYLCAWSMRGSSYEQYFGPGTRLTVT.

The chain links TRBV7-9 to TRBJ1-3; D gene uncertain. V was cut by 5 bases and J by 0 bases, with 17 bases left in between. CDR1 SEHNR and CDR2 FQNEAQ come from the germline V gene (reference sequence). This CDR3 spans 17 amino acids. The CDR3 nucleotides read TGTGCCAGCAGCCAGCCGGCTCAGGTGCTCTCTGGAAACACCATATATTTT. Translating gives CASSQPAQVLSGNTIYF.

The chain combines TRBV19 with TRBJ1-5; TRBD1 is a possible D gene (6 bases). The CDR3 extends over 16 amino acids. V shed 3 bases and J shed 0 bases, with 12 bases lying between them. Germline CDR1 and CDR2: LNHDA and SQIVND (reference sequence). In DNA form, the CDR3 reads TGTGCCAGTAGTATCCTCGGGGGCTATAGCAATCAGCCCCAGCATTTT. Its protein is CASSILGGYSNQPQHF.

V and J are TRBV10-1 and TRBJ2-5; TRBD2 is a possible D gene (5 bases). Germline values: CDR1 WNHNN, CDR2 SYGVQD (reference sequence). The CDR3 covers 14 residues. V was cut by 3 bases and J by 5 bases, with 13 bases left in between. The CDR3 DNA is TGCGCCAGCAGTGACACAGCGGCGGAGGAGACCCAGTACTTC. It specifies CASSDTAAEETQYF.

The CDR3 loop reads CASSSYGQLGEKLFF. The CDR3 region has the DNA TGTGCCAGCAGTTCCTATGGACAGCTCGGCGAAAAACTGTTTTTT. The rearrangement uses TRBV27 and TRBJ1-4; tentatively, D is TRBD1 (6 bases). V was shortened by 4 bases and J by 8 bases, with 17 bases between the two germline ends. CDR1 and CDR2 from the germline V gene are MNHEY and SMNVEV (reference sequence). This CDR3 is built from 15 residues.

The chain links TRBV9 to TRBJ2-7, with TRBD1 matching 8 bases. The CDR3 has 16 residues. After removal of 0 bases from V and 2 bases from J, the junction contained 7 bases not matched to a gene. The germline V gene has CDR1 SGDLS and CDR2 YYNGEE. In DNA, the CDR3 is TGTGCCAGCAGCGTAGCGAGGACAGGGAACACCTACGAGCAGTACTTC. This sequence encodes CASSVARTGNTYEQYF.

The chain uses TRBV19 and TRBJ2-1, with 10 bases identical to TRBD2. The CDR3 length is 14 residues. The germline gives CDR1 LNHDA, CDR2 SQIVND (reference sequence). The V and J ends lost 4 bases and 8 bases, in that order; junction bases with no gene match: 5. CDR3 sequence: CASSNSGRADEQFF. The CDR3 bases are TGTGCCAGTAGTAACAGCGGGAGGGCCGATGAGCAGTTCTTC.

The chain couples TRBV7-9 to TRBJ2-6; D ambiguous. CDR1 and CDR2 (germline): SEHNR, FQNEAQ (reference sequence). The CDR3 length is 12 residues. Between the trimmed V and J ends, which lost 7 bases and 4 bases, there was a span of 5 bases. CDR3 nucleotides: TGTGCCAGCATCCTAGGGGCCAACGTCCTGACTTTC. This sequence encodes CASILGANVLTF.

The chain recombines TRBV19 with TRBJ2-1; maybe TRBD2 (5 bases). The CDR3 totals 16 residues. V shed 5 bases and J shed 0 bases, with 14 bases lying between them. CDR1 and CDR2 from the germline V gene are LNHDA and SQIVND (reference sequence). The CDR3 reads CASSFRAASSYNEQFF. The CDR3 nucleotides are TGTGCCAGTAGTTTTCGAGCGGCCAGCTCCTACAATGAGCAGTTCTTC.

The chain links TRBV7-3 to TRBJ2-3, with TRBD2 as a possible D gene (6 bases). This CDR3 has 15 amino acids. CDR1 is SGHTA and CDR2 is FQGTGA in the germline V gene. The V gene lost 5 bases and the J gene lost 3 bases, with 15 bases spanning the gap. CDR3 sequence reads: CASSGRGSETDTQYF. CDR3 coding DNA: TGTGCCAGCAGCGGCCGGGGGTCGGAAACAGATACGCAGTATTTT.

The chain combines TRBV11-3 with TRBJ2-7, with D hard to call. Trimming took off 2 bases at V and 3 bases at J, with 5 bases between the two ends. This CDR3 has 12 amino acids. Germline CDR1 is SGHNT and CDR2 is YENEEA. DNA for the CDR3: TGTGCCAGCAGCTTAAGACTCTACGAGCAGTACTTC. Translated: CASSLRLYEQYF.